This note documents a single T cell receptor beta chain sequence. Its antigen remains unknown. At one boundary the junction diverges from the germline segment, which might be a read error. The data originate from a study of CD8 T cells in Susac syndrome. Findings and limits, study-wide: The study conceded that its TCR sequencing and HLA analysis involved relatively few individuals.

Negative magnetic isolation gave CD8+ and CD4+ cells; FACS enriched CD8+ TEMRA. When the RNA was reverse transcribed, random hexamers were used with an input of about 0.5 to 1 ug. TCR beta CDR3 was amplified by immunoSEQ covering 54 Vbeta and 13 Jbeta. Each CDR3 protein gets one entry after TCRdb re-called the immunoSEQ multiplex PCR reads with MiXCR. This table has 250,000 to 350,000 distinct CDR3 sequences, about 90% appearing once. Germline CDR1 is SGHTA and CDR2 is FQGNSA. The CDR3 consists of 15 residues. Sequenced: CD4+ T cells from PBMCs. The gene calls are TRBV7-2 and TRBJ2-2, with 9 bases matching TRBD2. This clonotype originated in a human donor with multiple sclerosis. DNA for the CDR3: TGTGCCAGCAGCCTAGCGGGGATAAACACCGGGGAGCTGTTTTTT. Translation gives CASSLAGINTGELFF.